This T cell receptor (beta chain) was identified during a study of T cells in Graves' hyperthyroidism and ophthalmopathy. For the study at large: Peripheral blood draws took place at initial diagnosis, ahead of any treatment.

Trimming took off 0 bases at V and 5 bases at J, with 11 bases between the two ends. CDR3 length: 14 amino acids. Germline lookup yields CDR1 SGDLS and CDR2 YYNGEE. In patients aged 18 to 65, hyperthyroidism was newly diagnosed, with duration under 2 months. Uncontrolled infections, other autoimmune diseases, pregnancy or lactation led to exclusion of patients. Diagnoses rested on clinical symptoms, serum thyroxine and TRAb, thyroid ultrasound and orbital computed tomography. It was RNA transcripts that yielded the amplified TCR beta CDR3 regions. HTBI primers were employed in a first-round RT-PCR of the TCR CDR3. Each CDR3 protein gets one entry after TCRdb re-called the multiplex PCR reads with MiXCR. The table shows a few hundred thousand distinct CDR3 sequences, with 15% to 20% occurring only once. This clonotype was recorded a few times.

The receptor was derived from a woman aged 45-60 years with Graves' hyperthyroidism. Sequenced material: blood. The genes are TRBV9 and TRBJ2-5; no definite D call. The CDR3 spells CASSVVSQDETQYF. CDR3 sequence (DNA): TGTGCCAGCAGCGTAGTTTCCCAGGACGAGACCCAGTACTTC.